One sample yielded the 32 T cell receptor beta chains listed below, sequenced in a study of Ad26.COV2.S vaccination and SARS-CoV-2 variants. Treatment denoted: roughly 18 received Ad26.COV2.S at low or high dose, single or two shots; several received placebo; per-sample allocation not given. The investigators took samples on day 63 after the first vaccine or placebo injection. Data came from immunoSEQ multiplex PCR; TCRdb stores just in-frame clones and leaves some out. The sample yields approximately 480,000 clones, roughly nine tenths seen once. This specimen was peripheral blood, taken in a trial of Ad26.COV2.S vaccine versus placebo. These receptors were taken from a person between 18 and 59 years old who received the Ad26.COV2.S COVID-19 vaccine or a placebo.

This chain uses TRBV9 with TRBJ2-3; the match to TRBD2 covers 8 bases. The CDR3 consists of 16 residues. J lost 3 bases, V lost 1 base, and 7 bases had no gene match. The V gene's germline CDR1 is SGDLS and CDR2 YYNGEE. For the CDR3, the DNA is TGTGCCAGCAGCGTACGAGCGGGAGATGGAACAGATACGCAGTATTTT. This translates into CASSVRAGDGTDTQYF.

This chain joins TRBV27 and TRBJ2-5, with D possibly matching TRBD1 (6 bases). The CDR3 runs to 14 residues. Germline CDR1 and CDR2: MNHEY and SMNVEV (reference sequence). V was trimmed by 5 bases and J by 1 base, leaving 11 bases between them. CDR3 residues: CASSKQGSQETQYF. In DNA, the CDR3 is TGTGCCAGCAGTAAACAGGGATCCCAAGAGACCCAGTACTTC.

The CDR3 reads CASSPYRTDNEQFF. CDR3 DNA: TGTGCCAGCAGTCCCTATCGGACAGACAATGAGCAGTTCTTC. This chain connects TRBV28 to TRBJ2-1, with D possibly being TRBD1 (6 bases). The CDR3 covers 14 residues. The germline V and J ends were trimmed by 5 bases and 5 bases, with 13 bases remaining between them. Germline values: CDR1 MDHEN, CDR2 SYDVKM.

The rearrangement uses TRBV2 and TRBJ2-1; D ambiguous. V was cut by 8 bases and J by 6 bases, with 20 bases left in between. Per germline, CDR1 SNHLY and CDR2 FYNNEI. The CDR3 spans 15 residues. The CDR3 protein is CASRLWRNTPNEQFF. DNA for the CDR3: TGTGCCAGCCGGTTATGGCGGAATACTCCCAATGAGCAGTTCTTC. Using reference TRBV2 and TRBJ2-1 for the parts outside the CDR3, the full variable domain is EPEVTQTPSHQVTQMGQEVILRCVPISNHLYFYWYRQILGQKVEFLVSFYNNEISEKSEIFDDQFSVERPDGSNFTLKIRSTKLEDSAMYFCASRLWRNTPNEQFFGPGTRLTVL.

V is TRBV9 and J is TRBJ2-3, with 7 bases lining up with TRBD1. CDR3 length: 17 residues. CDR1 is SGDLS, CDR2 YYNGEE, per germline. The V gene end was trimmed by 3 bases and the J gene end by 1 base; junction bases not matched to a gene: 11. In nucleotides, the CDR3 is TGTGCCAGCAGCGCACCCCGACAGGGCGGGCGCACAGATACGCAGTATTTT. Translated, it gives CASSAPRQGGRTDTQYF.

The chain couples TRBV5-8 to TRBJ2-7; D is unresolved. The germline gives CDR1 SGHTS, CDR2 YDEGEE. This CDR3 comprises 14 residues. V was pared by 5 bases and J by 1 base, with 13 bases between. As DNA, the CDR3 is TGTGCCAGCAGAGCGCTGAGGATTTCCTACGAGCAGTACTTC. Protein product: CASRALRISYEQYF.

This clone was observed once. J is TRBJ2-5 and V is TRBV10-3, with 11 bases identical to TRBD1. Unmatched junction bases numbered 4, after V lost 10 bases and J lost 0 bases. This CDR3 region has 14 residues. Germline V lookup: CDR1 ENHRY, CDR2 SYGVKD. The CDR3, as DNA: TGTGCCACCTGGGACAGGGGGGACCAAGAGACCCAGTACTTC. As protein: CATWDRGDQETQYF.

About this clone itself: The same CDR3 also results from other DNA sequences found in this sample. The chain recombines TRBV5-1 with TRBJ1-5, with TRBD1 matching 7 bases. The germline CDR1 and CDR2 sequences are SGHRS and YFSETQ. V shed 1 base, J shed 2 bases, and the junction held 3 bases outside the gene matches. The CDR3 totals 15 residues. The CDR3 loop reads CASSLSGQGNQPQHF. For the CDR3, the DNA is TGCGCCAGCAGCTTGTCCGGACAGGGCAATCAGCCCCAGCATTTT.

This clone has just one count. The rearrangement uses TRBV9 and TRBJ2-1, with TRBD1 matching 9 bases. V lost 3 bases to trimming and J lost 5 bases; unmatched junction nucleotides: 6. The CDR3 is made up of 15 amino acids. CDR1 and CDR2 (germline): SGDLS, YYNGEE. The CDR3 loop is CASSARDRAHNEQFF. In nucleotides, the CDR3 is TGTGCCAGCAGCGCCCGGGACAGGGCCCACAATGAGCAGTTCTTC.

This clone was detected once. The V call is TRBV7-9, the J call TRBJ2-1; TRBD2 matches at 9 bases. This CDR3 is 17 amino acids long. The trim removed 1 base at V and 5 bases at J, leaving 9 bases unmatched. Germline V CDR1 and CDR2: SEHNR, FQNEAQ (reference sequence). The CDR3 reads CASSLEVAGGLHNEQFF. The CDR3 DNA is TGTGCCAGCAGCTTAGAGGTTGCGGGAGGGCTACACAATGAGCAGTTCTTC.

The genes are TRBV30 and TRBJ1-1; TRBD1 matches at 7 bases. The germline gives CDR1 GTSNPN, CDR2 SVGIG (reference sequence). V shed 5 bases and J 4 bases; nucleotides not matched to a gene: 10. The CDR3 contains 14 residues. The CDR3 here is CAWRGGGFTTEAFF. CDR3 in DNA: TGTGCCTGGCGTGGAGGGGGCTTTACCACTGAAGCTTTCTTT.

The CDR3 region is CASSPAGTWGYTF. The DNA of the CDR3 is TGTGCCAGCAGTCCCGCCGGGACATGGGGCTACACCTTC. J is TRBJ1-2 and V is TRBV28; D perhaps matches TRBD1 (6 bases). The CDR3 consists of 13 residues. CDR1 and CDR2 (germline): MDHEN, SYDVKM. Deletions cut 5 bases from V and 8 bases from J, with 15 bases between.

This clone was seen only a few times. The chain uses TRBV11-2 and TRBJ2-7, with 7 bases fitting TRBD2. Looked up from germline, CDR1 is SGHAT and CDR2 is FQNNGV. The CDR3 consists of 12 residues. With 2 bases clipped from V and 6 bases from J, the junction kept 1 base outside the gene matches. The CDR3 DNA sequence: TGTGCCAGCAGCTTATCGGGAGGCGAGCAGTACTTC. Residues: CASSLSGGEQYF.

This chain joins TRBV5-1 and TRBJ2-7, with TRBD2 matching 7 bases. The CDR3 extends over 13 amino acids. After removal of 5 bases from V and 6 bases from J, the junction contained 8 bases not matched to a gene. Germline V gives CDR1 SGHRS, CDR2 YFSETQ. Here the CDR3 reads CASRRTSQSEQYF. In nucleotides, the CDR3 is TGCGCCAGCAGGCGGACTAGTCAGTCCGAGCAGTACTTC.

The chain employs TRBV7-6 and TRBJ1-3, with 10 bases fitting TRBD1. Losses at the gene ends were 5 bases for V and 0 bases for J; bases not matched to a gene: 7. Germline-derived CDR1 and CDR2 are SGHVS and FNYEAQ. The CDR3 sequence is 17 residues long. CDR3 nucleotides: TGTGCCAGCAGCCAGAAGGGACAGGGGACCTCTGGAAACACCATATATTTT. Translation gives CASSQKGQGTSGNTIYF. Looking up the rest from reference TRBV7-6 and TRBJ1-3 gives the full variable domain: GAGVSQSPRYKVTKRGQDVALRCDPISGHVSLYWYRQALGQGPEFLTYFNYEAQQDKSGLPNDRFSAERPEGSISTLTIQRTEQRDSAMYRCASSQKGQGTSGNTIYFGEGSWLTVV.

The rearrangement joins TRBV2 to TRBJ2-7; the match to TRBD1 covers 7 bases. V lost 5 bases to trimming and J lost 3 bases; unmatched junction nucleotides: 4. This CDR3 has 13 amino acids. Germline CDR1 is SNHLY and CDR2 is FYNNEI. The CDR3 DNA reads TGTGCCAGCAGTTGGGACAGCAGCTACGAGCAGTACTTC. It yields the protein CASSWDSSYEQYF.

The chain uses TRBV6-5 and TRBJ2-2; possible D gene TRBD2, 6 bases. V lost 4 bases and J lost 5, with 8 bases in between. The CDR3 runs 13 residues. Germline lookup yields CDR1 MNHEY and CDR2 SVGAGI. CDR3 residues: CASSSGVTGELFF. The CDR3 coding sequence is TGTGCCAGCAGTTCGGGGGTAACCGGGGAGCTGTTTTTT.

This clone was seen only a few times. This chain uses TRBV28 with TRBJ1-5; a weak D match, TRBD1 (5 bases). V gave up 7 bases and J gave up 7 bases, with 20 bases separating them. CDR1 and CDR2 from the germline V gene are MDHEN and SYDVKM. There are 15 residues in the CDR3. DNA for the CDR3: TGTGCCAGCACCCCTGTAAGAGGGGCTTACCAGCCCCAGCATTTT. This translates into CASTPVRGAYQPQHF.

There are a few counts of this clone. The rearrangement joins TRBV6-2 or TRBV6-3 to TRBJ1-1; D not certain. V was pared by 2 bases and J by 3 bases, with 4 bases between. The CDR3 loop spans 12 amino acids. Germline V CDR1 and CDR2: MNHEY, SVGEGT. CDR3 DNA: TGTGCCAGCAGTTACCCTTACACTGAAGCTTTCTTT. It encodes CASSYPYTEAFF.

The J gene is TRBJ1-1, the V gene TRBV10-3; no definite D call. This CDR3 has 12 amino acids. V shed 4 bases and J shed 5 bases, with 8 bases lying between them. From germline, CDR1 is ENHRY and CDR2 SYGVKD. This CDR3 is CAISGPGTEAFF. CDR3 sequence (DNA): TGTGCCATCAGTGGGCCGGGGACTGAAGCTTTCTTT.

V is TRBV18 and J is TRBJ1-5; D ambiguous. The V gene lost 3 bases and the J gene lost 4 bases, with 16 bases spanning the gap. The germline CDR1 and CDR2 sequences are KGHSH and LQKENI. The CDR3 runs 16 residues. Here the CDR3 reads CASSPIEEVSNQPQHF. The CDR3 DNA follows: TGTGCCAGCTCACCGATAGAAGAGGTCTCTAATCAGCCCCAGCATTTT.

The chain links TRBV23-1 to TRBJ1-1; D is perhaps TRBD1 (6 bases). TRBV23-1 belongs to the ORF category, with a function that is uncertain. V lost 3 bases, J lost 1 base, and 9 bases lay in between. CDR3 length: 14 amino acids. The CDR3 is CASSHPGQNTEAFF. CDR3 nucleotide sequence: TGCGCCAGCAGTCATCCGGGACAGAACACTGAAGCTTTCTTT.

This rearrangement joins TRBV6-5 to TRBJ2-7, with D perhaps matching TRBD1 (7 bases). This CDR3 is built from 14 residues. The ends were cut back, 7 bases at V and 2 bases at J, with 15 bases in the middle. Germline lookup yields CDR1 MNHEY and CDR2 SVGAGI. Here the CDR3 DNA reads TGTGCCAGCAAGGAGGGGGCAGGCCCCTACGAGCAGTACTTC. Translation: CASKEGAGPYEQYF.

The V call is TRBV7-6, the J call TRBJ2-1; 10 positions match TRBD2. The CDR3 extends over 17 amino acids. The germline V gene encodes CDR1 SGHVS and CDR2 FNYEAQ. J gave up 7 bases and V 0 bases, and 9 bases lay outside the gene matches. The chain's CDR3 is CASSLAGYSGGGNEQFF. CDR3 in DNA: TGTGCCAGCAGCTTAGCGGGGTACAGCGGGGGGGGGAATGAGCAGTTCTTC.

The rearrangement uses TRBV30 and TRBJ1-1; no clear D gene. Trimming stripped 4 bases from V and 6 bases from J, with 6 bases between. CDR1 is GTSNPN, CDR2 SVGIG, per germline (reference sequence). The CDR3 has 10 residues. CDR3 in DNA: TGTGCCTGGATTGGTGCTGAAGCTTTCTTT. It yields the protein CAWIGAEAFF.

The V and J genes are TRBV30 and TRBJ1-4; D is possibly TRBD1 (6 bases). Germline V lookup: CDR1 GTSNPN, CDR2 SVGIG (reference sequence). This CDR3 region has 15 residues. Trimming took off 5 bases at V and 5 bases at J, with 18 bases between the two ends. The CDR3 coding sequence is TGTGCCTGGGGGACGTCTGCGGGGGCAAATGAAAAACTGTTTTTT. This translates into CAWGTSAGANEKLFF.

The chain carries TRBV7-2 and TRBJ2-2, with no clear D. The germline V gene encodes CDR1 SGHTA and CDR2 FQGNSA. This CDR3 has 16 residues. Trimming removed 1 base from V and 4 bases from J, with 13 bases in between. CDR3 in amino acids: CASSLGAPTGTGELFF. The CDR3 nucleotides read TGTGCCAGCAGCTTAGGAGCCCCGACGGGCACCGGGGAGCTGTTTTTT. The entire variable domain, with the rest obtained from reference TRBV7-2 and TRBJ2-2, is as follows: GAGVSQSPSNKVTEKGKDVELRCDPISGHTALYWYRQSLGQGLEFLIYFQGNSAPDKSGLPSDRFSAERTGGSVSTLTIQRTQQEDSAVYLCASSLGAPTGTGELFFGEGSRLTVL.

CDR3 sequence reads: CSVARYGGNEQFF. DNA of the CDR3: TGCAGCGTTGCAAGATATGGCGGCAATGAGCAGTTCTTC. The rearrangement joins TRBV29-1 to TRBJ2-1; the D is unclear. V was shortened by 4 bases and J by 6 bases, with 13 bases between the two germline ends. The length of the CDR3 is 13 residues. Germline CDR1 and CDR2: SQVTM and ANQGSEA.

The gene calls are TRBV15 and TRBJ2-5; 10 bases match TRBD1. CDR1 and CDR2 (germline): LNHNV, YYDKDF (reference sequence). This CDR3 contains 15 residues. V was pared by 0 bases and J by 10 bases, with 8 bases of the junction left unmatched. The CDR3 sequence: CATSREGTGDEGQYF. As DNA, the CDR3 is TGTGCCACCAGCAGAGAAGGGACAGGGGATGAGGGCCAGTACTTC. The variable domain in full, completed from reference TRBV15 and TRBJ2-5, reads DAMVIQNPRYQVTQFGKPVTLSCSQTLNHNVMYWYQQKSSQAPKLLFHYYDKDFNNEADTPDNFQSRRPNTSFCFLDIRSPGLGDTAMYLCATSREGTGDEGQYFGPGTRLLVL.

The rearrangement links TRBV28 to TRBJ1-1, with unresolved D. The germline V gene has CDR1 MDHEN and CDR2 SYDVKM. V lost 2 bases and J lost 5, with 12 bases in between. This CDR3 comprises 14 residues. The CDR3 loop reads CASSLTDSGTEAFF. As DNA, the CDR3 is TGTGCCAGCAGTTTAACCGATTCGGGGACTGAAGCTTTCTTT.

V is TRBV10-3 and J is TRBJ1-1, with D uncertain. The CDR3 consists of 14 residues. V was shortened by 6 bases and J by 0 bases, with 11 bases between the two germline ends. Germline CDR1 ENHRY, CDR2 SYGVKD. The CDR3 sequence is CAIRLETLNTEAFF. Written as DNA, the CDR3 is TGTGCCATCAGGCTTGAGACCCTGAACACTGAAGCTTTCTTT.

J is TRBJ2-6 and V is TRBV30; D gene ambiguous. Germline assignment: CDR1 GTSNPN and CDR2 SVGIG (reference sequence). The CDR3 length is 10 residues. The CDR3 bases are TGTGCTACCGGGGCCAACGTCCTGACTTTC. As protein: CATGANVLTF.